This TCR beta chain appears in the sequencing data of a study of technical replicates of blood from a handful of donors. The V and J ends lost 4 bases and 0 bases respectively, with 10 bases between them. CDR3 length: 14 amino acids. In germline, CDR1 is SQVTM, CDR2 ANQGSEA. Generated by immunoSEQ multiplex PCR, the TCRdb table keeps only in-frame clones and is missing some. The profile shows around 76,000 clones, 80% to 95% of them singletons. The chain carries TRBV29-1 and TRBJ2-1; D possibly corresponds to TRBD2 (5 bases). The receptor was derived from a human donor in good health. Material for sequencing was T cells isolated from PBMCs. The CDR3: CSVGDGSSYNEQFF. In nucleotides, the CDR3 is TGCAGCGTTGGAGATGGGAGCTCCTACAATGAGCAGTTCTTC.